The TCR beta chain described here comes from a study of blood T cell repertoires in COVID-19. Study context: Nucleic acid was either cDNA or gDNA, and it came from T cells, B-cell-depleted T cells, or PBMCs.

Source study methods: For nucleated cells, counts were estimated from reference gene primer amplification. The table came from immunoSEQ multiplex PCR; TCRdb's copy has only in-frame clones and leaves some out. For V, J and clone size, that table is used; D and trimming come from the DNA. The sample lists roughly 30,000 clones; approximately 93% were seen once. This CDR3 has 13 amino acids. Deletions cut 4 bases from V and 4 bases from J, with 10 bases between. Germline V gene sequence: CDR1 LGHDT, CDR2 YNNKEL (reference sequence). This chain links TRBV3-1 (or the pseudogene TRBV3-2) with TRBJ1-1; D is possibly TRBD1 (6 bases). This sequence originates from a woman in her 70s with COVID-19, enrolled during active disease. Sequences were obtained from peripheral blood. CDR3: CASSPGGGTEAFF. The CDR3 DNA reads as TGTGCCAGCAGCCCGGGAGGGGGCACTGAAGCTTTCTTT.